This T cell receptor beta chain was sequenced for a study of T cell responses to AZD1222 COVID-19 vaccine. Measured with immunoSEQ multiplex PCR; TCRdb has only the in-frame clones, and not every one. The table includes approximately 89,000 clones, 70% to 90% detected once. This CDR3 comprises 14 residues. Looked up from germline, CDR1 is SGHRS and CDR2 is YFSETQ. V was clipped by 7 bases and J by 1 base, with 14 bases between them. Pooled together were second doses at about 4 or about 12 weeks. General observations from the study: Nearly half of unique spike-specific TCRs reportedly avoided B.1.351 and B.1.1.7 mutated regions. Two AZD1222 administrations were followed by greater Spike-specific TCR breadth and depth. Donors in the cohort were predominantly white British and more often female, and clonal diversity was possibly underestimated.

In the case of this clone: Its antigen remains unknown.

The input for sequencing was peripheral blood, taken 28 days after the second AZD1222 dose. The TCR originated in an adult who received the AZD1222 COVID-19 vaccine. The V call is TRBV5-1, the J call TRBJ1-1; D is possibly TRBD1 (6 bases). This chain's CDR3 is CASSRGGPNTEAFF. For the CDR3, the DNA is TGCGCCAGCTCCCGAGGGGGTCCGAACACTGAAGCTTTCTTT.